This T cell receptor beta chain is from a study of regulatory T cells in long-lasting Graves disease. This clonotype was counted at least ten times. As for time point: newly diagnosed GD, antithyroid drugs for less than 3 months. The TCR library used RNA extracted from PBMCs. Losses at the gene ends were 5 bases for V and 9 bases for J; bases not matched to a gene: 8. This CDR3 spans 14 amino acids. CDR3-region Arm-PCR and iRepertoire HTBI primers produced the TCR beta libraries. TCRdb fed the multiplex PCR reads into MiXCR, producing one record per CDR3 protein. The sample lists around 250,000 distinct CDR3 sequences, more than 15% occurring once. These data are also associated with another study on T cells in Graves' hyperthyroidism and ophthalmopathy.

The chain carries TRBV12-3 or TRBV12-4 and TRBJ2-1, with 9 bases lining up with TRBD1. The specimen was peripheral blood mononuclear cells (PBMCs), collected at new diagnosis, from a patient treated with antithyroid drugs. The receptor was derived from a woman in her twenties or thirties with Graves disease. The CDR3 sequence: CASSPDRQGGEQFF. CDR3 sequence (DNA): TGTGCCAGCAGTCCCGACCGACAGGGGGGTGAGCAGTTCTTC.